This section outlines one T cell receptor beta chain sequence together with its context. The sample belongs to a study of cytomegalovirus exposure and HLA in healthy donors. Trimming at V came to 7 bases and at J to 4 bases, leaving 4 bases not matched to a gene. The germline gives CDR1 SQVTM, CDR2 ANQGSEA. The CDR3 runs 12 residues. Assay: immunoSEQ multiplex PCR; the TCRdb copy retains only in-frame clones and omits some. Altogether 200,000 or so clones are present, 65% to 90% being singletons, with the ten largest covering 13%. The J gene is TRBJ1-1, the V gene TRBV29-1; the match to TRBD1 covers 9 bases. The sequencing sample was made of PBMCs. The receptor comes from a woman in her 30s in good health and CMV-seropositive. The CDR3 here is CSARTGATEAFF. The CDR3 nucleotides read TGCAGCGCCAGGACAGGGGCCACTGAAGCTTTCTTT. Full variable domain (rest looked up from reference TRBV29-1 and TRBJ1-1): SAVISQKPSRDICQRGTSLTIQCQVDSQVTMMFWYRQQPGQSLTLIATANQGSEATYESGFVIDKFPISRPNLTFSTLTVSNMSPEDSSIYLCSARTGATEAFFGQGTRLTVV.